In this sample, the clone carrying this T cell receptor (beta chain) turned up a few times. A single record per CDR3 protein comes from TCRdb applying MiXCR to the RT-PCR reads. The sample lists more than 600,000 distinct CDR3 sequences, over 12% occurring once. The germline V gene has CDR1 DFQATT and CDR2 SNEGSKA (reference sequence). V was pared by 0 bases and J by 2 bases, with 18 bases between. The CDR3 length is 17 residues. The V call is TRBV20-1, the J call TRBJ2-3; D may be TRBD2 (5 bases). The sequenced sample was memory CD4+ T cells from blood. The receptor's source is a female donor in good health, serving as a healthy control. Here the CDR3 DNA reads TGCAGTGCTAGAGACCCCGTGGACTCGGACTCCACAGATACGCAGTATTTT. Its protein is CSARDPVDSDSTDTQYF.